Described below is a single T cell receptor (beta chain) sequence and its context. No antigen is known for it. This specimen comes from a study of cytomegalovirus exposure and HLA in healthy donors. This CDR3 is built from 15 residues. Looked up from germline, CDR1 is SGHNT and CDR2 is YYREEE (reference sequence). Trimming at V came to 5 bases and at J to 7 bases, leaving 14 bases not matched to a gene. Overall study results and limits: Per published reports, the classifier diagnosed cytomegalovirus status with high specificity and sensitivity.

The PCR ran on 60 Vbeta and 13 Jbeta primers. Assay: immunoSEQ multiplex PCR; the TCRdb copy retains only in-frame clones and omits some. Here the sample spans hundreds of thousands of clones, roughly 80% being singletons. The TCR was taken from a man under 40 in good health and CMV-seronegative. What was sequenced was PBMCs. The chain links TRBV5-4 to TRBJ2-7; 8 bases are shared with TRBD1. The CDR3 region has the DNA TGTGCCAGCAGTTTCGGGACAGGTGGAAGGGGGGAGCAGTACTTC. Its protein product is CASSFGTGGRGEQYF. Full variable domain (missing parts from reference TRBV5-4 and TRBJ2-7): ETGVTQSPTHLIKTRGQQVTLRCSSQSGHNTVSWYQQALGQGPQFIFQYYREEENGRGNFPPRFSGLQFPNYSSELNVNALELDDSALYLCASSFGTGGRGEQYFGPGTRLTVT.